One and the same sample provided the 18 T cell receptor beta chains below, sequenced in a study of cytomegalovirus exposure and HLA in healthy donors. In the PCR, 60 Vbeta and 13 Jbeta primers were used. Measured with immunoSEQ multiplex PCR; TCRdb has only the in-frame clones, and not every one. Here the sample spans roughly 180,000 clones, 80% to 85% being singletons. The sequenced sample was PBMCs. The source is a boy younger than 10 in good health and CMV-seronegative.

This clone occurred a few times. The V call is TRBV10-3, the J call TRBJ2-1; TRBD2 matches at 10 bases. Trimming took 4 bases from V and 9 from J; bases not matched to a gene: 9. The CDR3 covers 15 residues. The germline V gene encodes CDR1 ENHRY and CDR2 SYGVKD. The CDR3 protein is CAISVERGGLGEQFF. In DNA, the CDR3 is TGTGCCATCAGTGTCGAGCGGGGGGGCTTAGGTGAGCAGTTCTTC.

This rearrangement joins TRBV10-3 to TRBJ1-3, with D unresolved. This CDR3 is 13 amino acids long. The germline V gene encodes CDR1 ENHRY and CDR2 SYGVKD. V lost 7 bases and J 2 bases, leaving 9 bases between the germline ends. CDR3 DNA: TGTGCCATCACGAGTCAAGCTGGAAACACCATATATTTT. It specifies CAITSQAGNTIYF.

This clone was detected only a few times. The chain couples TRBV6-1 to TRBJ2-1; TRBD2 agrees at 7 bases. The CDR3 runs 16 residues. J lost 4 bases, V lost 0 bases, and 6 bases had no gene match. The germline V gene has CDR1 MNHNS and CDR2 SASEGT. CDR3 DNA sequence: TGTGCCAGCAGTGAAGCGATTGCTAGCGGTTACAATGAGCAGTTCTTC. Its translation is CASSEAIASGYNEQFF.

The chain carries TRBV19 and TRBJ2-7, with a tentative D call TRBD1 (5 bases). Germline assignment: CDR1 LNHDA and CDR2 SQIVND (reference sequence). V lost 3 bases to trimming and J lost 3 bases, with 9 bases between them. This CDR3 region has 13 residues. In DNA form, the CDR3 reads TGTGCCAGTAGTATCGGTAGGGGCTACGAGCAGTACGTC. It specifies CASSIGRGYEQYV.

This clone was counted a few times. The CDR3 sequence: CASSLVQGATNEKLFF. CDR3 in DNA: TGTGCCAGCAGCTTAGTGCAGGGGGCTACTAATGAAAAACTGTTTTTT. The J gene is TRBJ1-4, the V gene TRBV7-8; TRBD1 aligns across 8 bases. The CDR3 runs 16 residues. The V gene's germline CDR1 is SGHVS and CDR2 FQNEAQ. The ends lost 1 base at V and 2 bases at J; junction bases unmatched: 3.

This clone has just a few counts. V is TRBV7-9 and J is TRBJ1-4; 7 bases match TRBD1. CDR3 length: 15 residues. Germline assignment: CDR1 SEHNR and CDR2 FQNEAQ (reference sequence). V trimming: 2 bases; J trimming: 4 bases; junction bases outside the gene matches: 4. The CDR3 nucleotides read TGTGCCAGCAGCTTATTCTGGGACAGTAATGAAAAACTGTTTTTT. Encoded protein: CASSLFWDSNEKLFF. Complete variable domain (other parts from reference TRBV7-9 and TRBJ1-4): DTGVSQNPRHKITKRGQNVTFRCDPISEHNRLYWYRQTLGQGPEFLTYFQNEAQLEKSRLLSDRFSAERPKGSFSTLEIQRTEQGDSAMYLCASSLFWDSNEKLFFGSGTQLSVL.

The V and J genes are TRBV2 and TRBJ1-3; 8 bases are shared with TRBD1. This CDR3 region has 16 residues. CDR1 and CDR2 from the germline V gene are SNHLY and FYNNEI. J gave up 3 bases and V 5 bases, and 9 bases lay outside the gene matches. The CDR3: CASSLRQGAGGNTIYF. CDR3 nucleotide sequence: TGTGCCAGCAGTCTTAGGCAGGGGGCAGGTGGAAACACCATATATTTT.

The J gene is TRBJ2-5, the V gene TRBV7-6; 12 bases are shared with TRBD1. This CDR3 comprises 19 residues. CDR1 and CDR2 from the germline V gene are SGHVS and FNYEAQ. Germline trimming cut 0 bases from V and 4 bases from J; bases unmatched to any gene: 12. CDR3 nucleotide sequence: TGTGCCAGCAGCTTAGCTTGGGGACAGGGGGCACCGAGGTTAGAGACCCAGTACTTC. As protein: CASSLAWGQGAPRLETQYF.

V gene TRBV19 combines with J gene TRBJ2-5; unclear D gene. The DNA end is a closer match to TRBJ2-7, so the J assignment may be wrong. The CDR3 is made up of 14 amino acids. The germline V gene encodes CDR1 LNHDA and CDR2 SQIVND (reference sequence). The CDR3 DNA reads as TGTGCCAGTAGTATAAGTCTAAAAAGCTACGAGCAGTACTTC. As protein: CASSISLKSYEQYF.

The chain carries TRBV6-6 and TRBJ1-4; no clear D. The CDR3 sequence is 15 residues long. V was trimmed by 0 bases and J by 8 bases, leaving 13 bases between them. Germline assignment: CDR1 MNHNY and CDR2 SVGAGI (reference sequence). The CDR3 loop is CASSYSNRRGEKLFF. DNA of the CDR3: TGTGCCAGCAGTTACTCGAATAGACGAGGGGAAAAACTGTTTTTT.

This clone was counted once. The chain links TRBV5-6 to TRBJ2-5; tentative D call: TRBD2 (5 bases). Germline V gene sequence: CDR1 SGHDT, CDR2 YYEEEE. This CDR3 comprises 19 residues. With 4 bases removed from V and 8 bases from J, the gap between germline ends came to 33 bases. This CDR3 reads CASSQFPPWRRVNDRTQYF. In DNA, the CDR3 is TGTGCCAGCAGCCAGTTTCCCCCTTGGAGGCGAGTTAATGATCGTACCCAGTACTTC.

The chain has TRBV21-1 and TRBJ2-7; TRBD2 is the table's D call, not checked against the DNA. TRBV21-1 is classified as a pseudogene. The CDR3 is made up of 14 amino acids. The CDR3 coding sequence is TGTGCCAGCAGCGGTATAGCGGGGGGTTACGAGCAGTACGTC. As protein: CASSGIAGGYEQYV.

This sequence joins TRBV5-4 and TRBJ2-3; D call uncertain. This CDR3 has 13 residues. Germline V gene data show CDR1 as SGHNT and CDR2 as YYREEE (reference sequence). V lost 0 bases and J lost 4, with 6 bases in between. The CDR3 sequence: CASSLELPDTQYF. Written as DNA, the CDR3 is TGTGCCAGCAGCTTGGAGCTCCCAGATACGCAGTATTTT. Full variable domain (missing parts from reference TRBV5-4 and TRBJ2-3): ETGVTQSPTHLIKTRGQQVTLRCSSQSGHNTVSWYQQALGQGPQFIFQYYREEENGRGNFPPRFSGLQFPNYSSELNVNALELDDSALYLCASSLELPDTQYFGPGTRLTVL.

V is TRBV6-5 and J is TRBJ1-6; 10 positions match TRBD1. The CDR3 spans 16 residues. Unmatched junction bases numbered 4, after V lost 0 bases and J lost 8 bases. The V gene's germline CDR1 is MNHEY and CDR2 SVGAGI. CDR3 DNA: TGTGCCAGCAGTTACTCGTGGGACAGGGGTCATTCACCCCTCCACTTT. Encoded protein: CASSYSWDRGHSPLHF.

This chain links TRBV19 with TRBJ1-1; possibly TRBD1 for D (5 bases). Trimming removed 5 bases at V and 3 bases at J, with 16 bases between. Germline loops: CDR1 LNHDA, CDR2 SQIVND (reference sequence). The CDR3 has 15 amino acids. The DNA of the CDR3 is TGTGCCAGTAGTGACTTAGGGGTTAGGGACACTGAAGCTTTCTTT. Translating it yields CASSDLGVRDTEAFF.

This clone was picked up one time. The chain is built from TRBV18 and TRBJ2-7; TRBD1 matches at 8 bases. J lost 5 bases, V lost 4 bases, and 1 base had no gene match. From germline, CDR1 is KGHSH and CDR2 LQKENI. The CDR3 runs 12 residues. The CDR3 region is CASSLDRDEQYF. The CDR3 DNA follows: TGTGCCAGCTCACTGGACAGGGACGAGCAGTACTTC.

V and J are TRBV29-1 and TRBJ2-1; 9 bases line up with TRBD1. CDR3 size: 12 residues. The V gene's germline CDR1 is SQVTM and CDR2 ANQGSEA. The junction had 4 bases not matched to a gene; V was cut back by 6 bases and J by 7 bases. CDR3 in amino acids: CSVLGQGNEQFF. In nucleotides, the CDR3 is TGCAGCGTCTTAGGACAGGGGAATGAGCAGTTCTTC.

The chain carries TRBV4-3 and TRBJ2-1, with 7 bases lining up with TRBD1. This CDR3 has 14 residues. Germline assignment: CDR1 LGHNA and CDR2 YSLEER. Trimming removed 6 bases from V and 7 bases from J; junction bases left unmatched: 9. The CDR3 sequence is CASSRRQGPNEQFF. The DNA of the CDR3 is TGCGCCAGCAGTCGAAGACAGGGCCCGAATGAGCAGTTCTTC.